This T cell receptor (beta chain) is drawn from a study of T cell changes during pregnancy in multiple sclerosis. The germline V gene encodes CDR1 SGHAT and CDR2 FQDESV (reference sequence). Germline trimming cut 4 bases from V and 8 bases from J; bases unmatched to any gene: 0. This CDR3 has 14 residues. Clones were read by immunoSEQ multiplex PCR, and TCRdb kept only the in-frame ones, dropping some. The sample holds 45,000 to 50,000 clones; 92% are singletons and the top ten take less than 2.5%. This TCR was sampled from a female donor with multiple sclerosis, enrolled in a pregnancy study. Sequencing used peripheral blood, obtained in the third trimester of pregnancy. The chain links TRBV11-1 to TRBJ2-1; 15 bases are shared with TRBD2. The CDR3 region has the DNA TGTGCCAGCAGCTGGACTAGCGGGGGGGATGAGCAGTTCTTC. This translates into CASSWTSGGDEQFF. Complete variable domain (other parts from reference TRBV11-1 and TRBJ2-1): EAEVAQSPRYKITEKSQAVAFWCDPISGHATLYWYRQILGQGPELLVQFQDESVVDDSQLPKDRFSAERLKGVDSTLKIQPAELGDSAMYLCASSWTSGGDEQFFGPGTRLTVL.